This T cell receptor beta chain came from a study of PD-1 blockade in classical Hodgkin lymphoma. The table came from immunoSEQ multiplex PCR; TCRdb's copy has only in-frame clones and leaves some out. The sample contains fewer than 30,000 clones, 70% to 80% of which appear only once. Indicated time point: cycle 4 day 1 (C4D1), after about 6 weeks of nivolumab. Brentuximab vedotin exposure varied among the patients, all of whom had relapsed after autologous stem cell transplantation. Researchers used magnetic negative selection to pull out pure CD4+ T cells from thawed PBMCs. Whole-study results and caveats: While CD8+ TCR diversity did not rise significantly by C4D1, CD4+ TCR diversity did. Those achieving complete response showed baseline diversity like newly diagnosed patients.

Trimming pared 5 bases from V and 5 bases from J, leaving 21 bases between. This CDR3 comprises 16 residues. Germline loops: CDR1 SEHNR, CDR2 FQNEAQ (reference sequence). To note about this clone: Its antigen is unidentified.

V and J are TRBV7-9 and TRBJ1-2; D is perhaps TRBD1 (5 bases). This receptor was taken from a human donor with classical Hodgkin lymphoma. Sequences were derived from CD4+ T cells from blood, sampled before the fourth cycle of nivolumab. The chain's CDR3 is CASSPSGPGRAYGYTF. The CDR3, as DNA: TGTGCCAGCAGCCCGAGCGGGCCGGGACGAGCGTATGGCTACACCTTC.